This T cell receptor beta chain stems from a study of tumor and adjacent non-tumor tissue in lung cancer. Study in general: The cohort had 12 adenocarcinoma, a couple of squamous cell and 1 small cell patients. Each sample yielded a few million productive TCRbeta reads on average.

The CDR3 consists of 16 residues. From germline, CDR1 is SGHAT and CDR2 FQNNGV. Trimming left V 9 bases short and J 3 bases short, with 21 bases between. No cell sorting was done before RNA was extracted from the tissue. Between August and November 2014, newly diagnosed, chemotherapy-naive lung cancer patients underwent thoracic surgery in China. The library came from three nested PCR rounds adapted from ARM-PCR protocols. MiXCR, applied by TCRdb to the multiplex PCR reads, yields one record per CDR3 protein. The sample holds about 76,000 distinct CDR3 sequences, around two thirds seen once. Sample: lung tumor tissue. The source is a woman in her 70s with non-small cell lung cancer. The chain is built from TRBV11-2 and TRBJ2-1; a weak D match, TRBD2 (7 bases). CDR3 sequence (DNA): TGTGCCAGAGGCAGGACAGCGGGAAACCTCTACAATGAGCAGTTCTTC. Its translation is CARGRTAGNLYNEQFF.